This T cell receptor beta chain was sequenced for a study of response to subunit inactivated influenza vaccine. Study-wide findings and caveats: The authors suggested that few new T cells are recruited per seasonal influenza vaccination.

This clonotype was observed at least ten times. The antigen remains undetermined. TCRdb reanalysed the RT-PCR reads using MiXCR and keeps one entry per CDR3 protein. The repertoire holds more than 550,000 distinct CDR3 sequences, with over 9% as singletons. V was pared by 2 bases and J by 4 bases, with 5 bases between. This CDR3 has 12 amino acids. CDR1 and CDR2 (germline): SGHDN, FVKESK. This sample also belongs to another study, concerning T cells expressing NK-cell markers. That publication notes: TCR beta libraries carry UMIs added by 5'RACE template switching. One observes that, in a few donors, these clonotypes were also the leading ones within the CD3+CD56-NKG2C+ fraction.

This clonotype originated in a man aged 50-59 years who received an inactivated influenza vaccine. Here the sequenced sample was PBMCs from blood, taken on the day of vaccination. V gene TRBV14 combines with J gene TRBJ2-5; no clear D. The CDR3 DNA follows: TGTGCCAGCAGCCAATGGGGAGAGACCCAGTACTTC. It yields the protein CASSQWGETQYF.